The rows below give T cell receptor beta chains drawn from one sample of a study of blood T cell repertoires in COVID-19. Data came from immunoSEQ multiplex PCR; TCRdb stores just in-frame clones and leaves some out. The sample contains 150,000 to 250,000 clones, 75% to 85% of which appear only once. The sequenced sample consisted of PBMCs or T cells enriched from blood (not recorded which). These receptors were obtained from a middle-aged man who had recovered from COVID-19. Both conserved end residues are part of each CDR3. D genes are given only for firm matches. Not all rows give a size; the values are once, few, many and, for expanded clones, a class.

clone size	V gene	D gene	J gene	CDR3 protein	CDR3 DNA
-	TRBV6-5	-	TRBJ2-7	CASSYSRTYEQYF	TGTGCCAGCAGTTACTCGAGGACCTACGAGCAGTACTTC
-	TRBV4-3	-	TRBJ2-1	CASSPFRGYNEQFF	TGCGCCAGCAGCCCCTTCCGGGGCTACAATGAGCAGTTCTTC
-	TRBV29-1	-	TRBJ1-1	CSVGGWRNTEAFF	TGCAGCGTCGGCGGGTGGAGAAACACTGAAGCTTTCTTT
-	TRBV2	TRBD2	TRBJ2-1	CATGTSNEQFF	TGTGCCACCGGGACTAGCAATGAGCAGTTCTTC
-	TRBV5-1	-	TRBJ1-2	CASSFVLEGYGYTF	TGCGCCAGCAGCTTTGTCCTCGAGGGCTATGGCTACACCTTC
-	TRBV5-1	TRBD1	TRBJ1-2	CASSSGQGKDAYGYTF	TGCGCCAGCAGCTCGGGACAGGGGAAGGATGCGTATGGCTACACCTTC
-	TRBV6-5	TRBD2	TRBJ2-7	CASGTSTFYEQYF	TGTGCCAGCGGGACTAGCACATTCTACGAGCAGTACTTC
-	TRBV7-6	TRBD1	TRBJ1-2	CASSQGGAVDYTF	TGTGCCAGCAGCCAGGGGGGTGCTGTGGACTACACCTTC
-	TRBV28	TRBD1	TRBJ1-6	CASSRRDRHNSPLHF	TGTGCCAGCAGTCGGAGGGACAGACATAATTCACCCCTCCACTTT
few	TRBV4-3	TRBD1	TRBJ2-1	CASSPGTGGSNEQFF	TGCGCCAGCAGCCCGGGGACAGGGGGCTCGAATGAGCAGTTCTTC
-	TRBV29-1	-	TRBJ2-3	CSVQILLTRPEAQYF	TGCAGCGTTCAAATACTCCTCACCAGACCAGAGGCGCAGTATTTT
few	TRBV28	TRBD1	TRBJ1-1	CASSSRTGTFF	TGTGCCAGCAGTTCTAGGACAGGGACTTTCTTT
once	TRBV5-8	-	TRBJ2-7	CASSLGQADAEQYF	TGTGCCAGCAGCTTGGGACAGGCCGACGCGGAGCAGTACTTC
-	TRBV2	-	TRBJ1-5	CASSAQGHSNQPQHF	TGTGCCAGCAGCGCGCAGGGTCATAGCAATCAGCCCCAGCATTTT
-	TRBV27	-	TRBJ1-1	CASSFGAWGGMAEAFF	TGTGCCAGCAGTTTCGGCGCATGGGGAGGGATGGCCGAAGCTTTCTTT
-	TRBV7-8	TRBD2	TRBJ2-4	CASSLGLAGAKNIQYF	TGTGCCAGCAGCTTAGGACTAGCGGGAGCCAAAAACATTCAGTACTTC
-	TRBV7-2	TRBD1	TRBJ2-7	CASNTPGQEAYEQYF	TGTGCCAGCAACACACCGGGACAGGAAGCCTACGAGCAGTACTTC
-	TRBV6-5	-	TRBJ2-3	CASNRRGDTQYF	TGTGCCAGCAACCGTCGCGGAGATACGCAGTATTTT
-	TRBV6-2/TRBV6-3	-	TRBJ2-7	CASSYRLGSLSSYEQYF	TGTGCCAGCAGTTACAGGTTGGGCTCCCTGAGCTCCTACGAGCAGTACTTC
-	TRBV28	-	TRBJ2-5	CASSLDRPTGETQYF	TGTGCCAGCAGCCTCGACAGGCCCACTGGGGAGACCCAGTACTTC
-	TRBV27	TRBD2	TRBJ2-3	CASSLSLGNPGTSGRLDTQYF	TGTGCCAGCAGTTTATCTCTGGGGAATCCCGGGACTAGCGGGAGGTTAGATACGCAGTATTTT
-	TRBV29-1	TRBD1	TRBJ1-2	CSVGTGGWNYGYTF	TGCAGCGTGGGGACAGGGGGATGGAACTATGGCTACACCTTC
-	TRBV18	TRBD1	TRBJ1-6	CASSPRRGQGANSPLHF	TGTGCCAGCTCACCACGCCGGGGACAGGGGGCCAATTCACCCCTCCACTTT
-	TRBV7-9	-	TRBJ1-5	CASSLSGGSNQPQHF	TGTGCCAGCTCCCTGAGTGGGGGGTCCAATCAGCCCCAGCATTTT
-	TRBV7-9	TRBD1	TRBJ1-2	CASSKQGVRTYGYTF	TGTGCCAGCAGCAAACAGGGGGTCCGGACCTATGGTTACACCTTC
once	TRBV3-1/TRBV3-2	TRBD1	TRBJ2-5	CASSLSPGQGSQETQYF	TGTGCCAGCAGCCTATCTCCGGGACAGGGGTCCCAAGAGACCCAGTACTTC
few	TRBV7-2	-	TRBJ1-1	CASSLGGVGTEAFF	TGTGCCAGCAGTTTGGGAGGGGTGGGTACTGAAGCTTTCTTT
-	TRBV11-2	-	TRBJ1-1	CASSWTENTEAFF	TGTGCCAGCAGCTGGACTGAGAACACTGAAGCTTTCTTT
-	TRBV7-9	-	TRBJ1-2	CASSLARGDYTF	TGTGCCAGCAGCTTAGCCAGGGGCGACTACACCTTC
-	TRBV6-5	-	TRBJ1-6	CASSYSGGRDSPLHF	TGTGCCAGCAGTTATTCGGGGGGGCGAGATTCACCCCTCCACTTT
-	TRBV6-6	-	TRBJ2-4	CASSAGQHNIQYF	TGTGCCAGCAGTGCGGGACAGCATAACATTCAGTACTTC
-	TRBV11-1	-	TRBJ2-2	CASSLHHYTGELFF	TGTGCCAGCAGCCTCCACCACTATACCGGGGAGCTGTTTTTT